These T cell receptor beta chains were read from a single sample in a study of T cells in Graves' hyperthyroidism and ophthalmopathy. TCRdb reprocessed the multiplex PCR reads via MiXCR and lists one record per CDR3 protein. The sample shows about 290,000 distinct CDR3 sequences, less than 15% of them seen only once. The sequencing sample was made of blood. Receptors were obtained from a woman in her twenties or thirties with Graves' hyperthyroidism that later progressed to Graves' ophthalmopathy. CDR3s include the opening cysteine and the closing phenylalanine or tryptophan. The D gene is left open where the match is weak. For some rows the clone size is stated as once, few or many, or as a class when expanded; others skip it.

clone size: many
V gene: TRBV27
J gene: TRBJ2-1
D gene: TRBD2
CDR3 protein: CASRDGTSGYNEQFF
CDR3 DNA: TGTGCCAGCAGAGACGGGACTAGCGGGTACAATGAGCAGTTCTTC

clone size: many
V gene: TRBV2
J gene: TRBJ2-4
D gene: TRBD1
CDR3 protein: CASMSPDRGKNIQYF
CDR3 DNA: TGTGCCAGCATGAGTCCGGACAGGGGGAAAAACATTCAGTACTTC

clone size: many
V gene: TRBV27
J gene: TRBJ1-1
D gene: .
CDR3 protein: CASSFRGGFEAFF
CDR3 DNA: TGTGCCAGCAGTTTCCGGGGCGGCTTTGAAGCTTTCTTT

clone size: few
V gene: TRBV5-1
J gene: TRBJ2-3
D gene: .
CDR3 protein: CASSLISPETLTGTSSSTDTQYF
CDR3 DNA: TGTGCCAGCAGCTTGATTAGCCCCGAGACGCTTACCGGGACATCATCTAGCACAGATACGCAGTATTTT

clone size: .
V gene: TRBV20-1
J gene: TRBJ2-3
D gene: TRBD2
CDR3 protein: CSAGTSLTDTQYF
CDR3 DNA: TGCAGTGCCGGGACTAGCCTCACAGATACGCAGTATTTT

clone size: many
V gene: TRBV19
J gene: TRBJ2-7
D gene: .
CDR3 protein: CASSHRDTAYEQYF
CDR3 DNA: TGTGCCAGTAGTCACCGGGACACCGCCTACGAGCAGTACTTC

clone size: once
V gene: TRBV27
J gene: TRBJ2-1
D gene: TRBD1
CDR3 protein: CASSPGTAYNEQFF
CDR3 DNA: TGTGCCAGCAGTCCCGGGACAGCATACAATGAGCAGTTCTTC

clone size: few
V gene: TRBV4-1
J gene: TRBJ1-4
D gene: TRBD1
CDR3 protein: CASSQDQGGRSNEKLFF
CDR3 DNA: TGCGCCAGCAGCCAAGATCAAGGGGGCAGGTCTAATGAAAAACTGTTTTTT

clone size: many
V gene: TRBV2
J gene: TRBJ2-7
D gene: .
CDR3 protein: CASSEAQNYEQYF
CDR3 DNA: TGTGCCAGCAGTGAAGCACAGAACTACGAGCAGTACTTC

clone size: many
V gene: TRBV12-3/TRBV12-4
J gene: TRBJ1-5
D gene: .
CDR3 protein: CASSLRGFSNQPQHF
CDR3 DNA: TGTGCCAGCAGTTTAAGAGGATTTAGCAATCAGCCCCAGCATTTT

clone size: many
V gene: TRBV11-2
J gene: TRBJ2-5
D gene: TRBD2
CDR3 protein: CASSPRWGGGETQYF
CDR3 DNA: TGTGCCAGCAGCCCTCGTTGGGGGGGTGGGGAGACCCAGTACTTC

clone size: many
V gene: TRBV30
J gene: TRBJ1-1
D gene: TRBD1
CDR3 protein: CAWTRDREYTEAFF
CDR3 DNA: TGTGCCTGGACCCGGGACAGGGAATACACTGAAGCTTTCTTT

clone size: many
V gene: TRBV12-3/TRBV12-4
J gene: TRBJ2-7
D gene: .
CDR3 protein: CASSEAGVKPYEQYF
CDR3 DNA: TGTGCCAGCAGTGAGGCAGGGGTTAAGCCCTACGAGCAGTACTTC

clone size: once
V gene: TRBV5-1
J gene: TRBJ2-3
D gene: .
CDR3 protein: CASSLGDGTDTQYF
CDR3 DNA: TGCGCCAGCAGCTTGGGCGACGGCACAGATACGCAGTATTTT

clone size: many
V gene: TRBV27
J gene: TRBJ1-2
D gene: TRBD1
CDR3 protein: CASSLSLGQETYGYTF
CDR3 DNA: TGTGCCAGCAGTTTATCTTTAGGACAGGAGACCTATGGCTACACCTTC

clone size: many
V gene: TRBV7-9
J gene: TRBJ2-6
D gene: TRBD1
CDR3 protein: CASSIGTGASLFSGANVLTF
CDR3 DNA: TGTGCCAGCAGCATTGGGACAGGGGCCAGCCTTTTCTCTGGGGCCAACGTCCTGACTTTC

clone size: few
V gene: TRBV5-6
J gene: TRBJ2-7
D gene: .
CDR3 protein: CASSLIPSLAHYEQYF
CDR3 DNA: TGTGCCAGCAGCTTGATACCGTCCCTAGCACACTACGAGCAGTACTTC

clone size: many
V gene: TRBV30
J gene: TRBJ1-2
D gene: .
CDR3 protein: CAWKVTGPAYGYTF
CDR3 DNA: TGTGCCTGGAAAGTAACAGGGCCAGCCTATGGCTACACCTTC

clone size: many
V gene: TRBV12-3/TRBV12-4
J gene: TRBJ2-3
D gene: TRBD2
CDR3 protein: CASSLPDKPGLVSTDTQYF
CDR3 DNA: TGTGCCAGCAGTTTACCCGATAAACCGGGACTAGTTAGCACAGATACGCAGTATTTT

clone size: few
V gene: TRBV4-3
J gene: TRBJ2-5
D gene: .
CDR3 protein: CASSQDLFGYETQYF
CDR3 DNA: TGCGCCAGCAGCCAAGATCTTTTCGGTTACGAGACCCAGTACTTC

clone size: .
V gene: TRBV18
J gene: TRBJ2-3
D gene: .
CDR3 protein: CASSPQGNTDTQYF
CDR3 DNA: TGTGCCAGCTCACCTCAGGGAAACACAGATACGCAGTATTTT

clone size: many
V gene: TRBV9
J gene: TRBJ2-5
D gene: TRBD2
CDR3 protein: CASSGTSGRETQYF
CDR3 DNA: TGTGCCAGCAGCGGGACTAGCGGCAGGGAGACCCAGTACTTC

clone size: .
V gene: TRBV20-1
J gene: TRBJ2-2
D gene: TRBD2
CDR3 protein: CSARGRGERLAPENTGELFF
CDR3 DNA: TGCAGTGCTAGAGGAAGAGGGGAGAGACTAGCCCCTGAAAACACCGGGGAGCTGTTTTTT

clone size: many
V gene: TRBV30
J gene: TRBJ2-7
D gene: TRBD1
CDR3 protein: CAWSVGHRGNEQYF
CDR3 DNA: TGTGCCTGGAGTGTAGGTCACAGGGGCAACGAGCAGTACTTC

clone size: many
V gene: TRBV15
J gene: TRBJ2-7
D gene: .
CDR3 protein: CATSRPGFSYEQYF
CDR3 DNA: TGTGCCACCAGCAGACCTGGATTCTCCTACGAGCAGTACTTC

clone size: many
V gene: TRBV7-8
J gene: TRBJ1-5
D gene: TRBD1
CDR3 protein: CASSLVERGLVNQPQHF
CDR3 DNA: TGTGCCAGCAGCTTAGTTGAGAGGGGGCTAGTCAATCAGCCCCAGCATTTT

clone size: .
V gene: TRBV4-3
J gene: TRBJ2-1
D gene: .
CDR3 protein: CASSLQVGGFYNEQFF
CDR3 DNA: TGCGCCAGCAGCCTTCAGGTTGGCGGATTCTACAATGAGCAGTTCTTC

clone size: many
V gene: TRBV30
J gene: TRBJ1-1
D gene: TRBD1
CDR3 protein: CAWSRDSSAFF
CDR3 DNA: TGTGCCTGGAGTCGGGACAGCTCAGCTTTCTTT

clone size: many
V gene: TRBV7-2
J gene: TRBJ1-2
D gene: .
CDR3 protein: CASSLGTVNYGYTF
CDR3 DNA: TGTGCCAGCAGCTTAGGAACAGTGAACTATGGCTACACCTTC

clone size: many
V gene: TRBV28
J gene: TRBJ2-1
D gene: .
CDR3 protein: CASSLFGAGANNEQFF
CDR3 DNA: TGTGCCAGCAGTTTATTCGGGGCCGGGGCGAATAATGAGCAGTTCTTC

clone size: few
V gene: TRBV9
J gene: TRBJ2-2
D gene: TRBD2
CDR3 protein: CASRGPELAGEGELFF
CDR3 DNA: TGTGCCAGCAGGGGGCCGGAACTAGCGGGAGAGGGGGAGCTGTTTTTT

clone size: few
V gene: TRBV7-2
J gene: TRBJ2-7
D gene: TRBD1
CDR3 protein: CASRENRGASYEQYF
CDR3 DNA: TGTGCCAGCAGGGAAAACAGGGGGGCCTCCTACGAGCAGTACTTC